This T cell receptor beta chain was obtained from a study of human T cells and chemical hapten exposure. Turning to the study itself: The use of 2% DPC on approximately 2 cm by approximately 2 cm of upper inner arm skin constituted sensitization. Study-level findings and limits: Sensitizing with DPC caused no change in TCRs above 1 in 1000 frequency.

Time point meaning: pre-sensitization, week 0. Documented treatment: therapeutic diphenylcyclopropenone sensitization with weekly scalp DPC. Each donor was an alopecia patient between 18 and 70 years of age who qualified for DPC. Trimming took off 3 bases at V and 3 bases at J, with 11 bases between the two ends. Germline CDR1 and CDR2: MDHEN and SYDVKM. This CDR3 has 14 residues. TCRdb itself ran the RACE reads through MiXCR, one entry per CDR3 protein. The top ten clones hold 2.6% of a sample with roughly 380,000 distinct CDR3 sequences, 5% to 6.5% of them seen once. This clonotype was seen repeatedly, ten times or more. Its specificity is not known.

The sequence came from a woman between 45 and 65 years old with alopecia areata. Some clones in this sample may be carry-over from other donors' samples. Sample: whole blood, taken in connection with sensitization to the hapten diphenylcyclopropenone (DPC). The J gene is TRBJ2-5, the V gene TRBV28, with D maybe TRBD2 (5 bases). This CDR3 reads CASSLVGVEETQYF. The CDR3 nucleotides read TGTGCCAGCAGTTTGGTGGGAGTCGAAGAGACCCAGTACTTC. The variable domain in full, with the rest retrieved from reference TRBV28 and TRBJ2-5, is DVKVTQSSRYLVKRTGEKVFLECVQDMDHENMFWYRQDPGLGLRLIYFSYDVKMKEKGDIPEGYSVSREKKERFSLILESASTNQTSMYLCASSLVGVEETQYFGPGTRLLVL.